This TCR beta chain was sequenced during a study of control samples from healthy donors and cancer patients. Trimming shortened V by 4 bases and J by 3 bases, and 4 bases separated the two germline ends. The CDR3 has 12 residues. Sequenced by immunoSEQ multiplex PCR; TCRdb stores in-frame clones only, minus some. Of around 81,000 clones in the sample, over 90% are singletons; the top ten hold about 1.5%. The source material was blood. The chain couples TRBV12-3 or TRBV12-4 to TRBJ1-5; no clear D. This TCR derives from a woman in her twenties or thirties in good health. The CDR3 spells CASSYHNQPQHF. CDR3 sequence (DNA): TGTGCCAGCAGTTATCACAATCAGCCCCAGCATTTT.